Each of the 21 T cell receptor beta chains below was sequenced from the same sample in a study of identical twins. TCRdb reprocessed the 5' RACE reads with MiXCR, giving one entry per CDR3 protein. The sample consists of under 400,000 distinct CDR3 sequences, approximately 8.7% of them appearing once. Source material: naive T cells sorted from blood. All receptors derive from a woman in her forties or fifties in good health.

V gene TRBV12-3 or TRBV12-4 combines with J gene TRBJ1-1, with TRBD1 as a possible D gene (5 bases). V was pared by 5 bases and J by 4 bases, with 14 bases between. The CDR3 contains 14 residues. The chain's CDR3 is CASSQTPGGTEAFF. In nucleotides, the CDR3 is TGTGCCAGCAGTCAAACCCCGGGGGGCACTGAAGCTTTCTTT.

At least ten counts were recorded for this clonotype. The V gene is TRBV10-3, the J gene TRBJ2-1; TRBD2 might be the D (6 bases). This CDR3 contains 12 residues. The V end lost 7 bases, the J end lost 8 bases, and 12 bases lay between the germline ends. CDR1 is ENHRY, CDR2 SYGVKD, per germline. In nucleotides, the CDR3 is TGTGCCATCAAGACGGAGGGCGATGAGCAGTTCTTC. Its translation is CAIKTEGDEQFF.

In this sample, this clonotype turned up many times. J is TRBJ2-7 and V is TRBV5-1, with a tentative D call TRBD2 (5 bases). CDR3 length equals 15 residues. The germline V gene encodes CDR1 SGHRS and CDR2 YFSETQ. V was cut by 0 bases and J by 0 bases, with 10 bases left in between. The CDR3 sequence: CASSLGSGSSYEQYF. CDR3 in DNA: TGCGCCAGCAGCTTGGGGTCGGGGAGCTCCTACGAGCAGTACTTC.

This clonotype was counted only a few times. The chain uses TRBV24-1 and TRBJ2-5, with D tentatively TRBD1 or TRBD2 (5 bases each). In germline, CDR1 is KGHDR, CDR2 SFDVKD. This CDR3 has 15 residues. With 5 bases removed from V and 2 bases from J, the gap between germline ends came to 14 bases. As DNA, the CDR3 is TGTGCCACCAGTGGGCCGGGACGGATACAAGAGACCCAGTACTTC. This codes for CATSGPGRIQETQYF.

This clonotype appeared many times. V is TRBV5-1 and J is TRBJ2-1; 8 bases line up with TRBD1. The V gene end was trimmed by 3 bases and the J gene end by 4 bases; junction bases not matched to a gene: 6. The germline gives CDR1 SGHRS, CDR2 YFSETQ. This CDR3 spans 15 amino acids. For the CDR3, the DNA is TGCGCCAGCAGCTATCAGGGACAGGAATACAATGAGCAGTTCTTC. Its translation: CASSYQGQEYNEQFF. Combining the CDR3 with reference TRBV5-1 and TRBJ2-1 gives the whole variable domain KAGVTQTPRYLIKTRGQQVTLSCSPISGHRSVSWYQQTPGQGLQFLFEYFSETQRNKGNFPGRFSGRQFSNSRSEMNVSTLELGDSALYLCASSYQGQEYNEQFFGPGTRLTVL.

There are many counts of this clonotype. The V and J genes are TRBV29-1 and TRBJ2-1, with no clear D. There are 11 residues in the CDR3. Germline CDR1 SQVTM, CDR2 ANQGSEA. Trimming shortened V by 7 bases and J by 7 bases, and 11 bases separated the two germline ends. CDR3 residues: CSALTRNEQFF. CDR3 coding DNA: TGCAGCGCCCTGACTCGGAATGAGCAGTTCTTC.

The chain is built from TRBV10-3 and TRBJ2-7, with TRBD2 identical over 8 bases. This CDR3 comprises 12 residues. V lost 6 bases, J lost 8 bases, and 6 bases stayed unmatched. From germline, CDR1 is ENHRY and CDR2 SYGVKD. The CDR3: CAISAGGGKQYV. DNA of the CDR3: TGTGCCATCAGCGCGGGGGGTGGAAAGCAGTACGTC.

In its sample, this clonotype was seen many times. The chain combines TRBV4-2 with TRBJ1-4, with 7 bases identical to TRBD1. Trimming cost V 5 bases and J 8 bases; bases outside gene matches: 11. Germline values: CDR1 LGHNA, CDR2 YNFKEQ. The length of the CDR3 is 15 residues. CDR3 loop: CASSDDGTEKEKLFF. The CDR3 bases are TGTGCCAGCAGCGATGACGGGACAGAAAAAGAAAAACTGTTTTTT.

This clonotype appeared many times. The chain is built from TRBV18 and TRBJ2-7; D is possibly TRBD1 or TRBD2 (6 bases each). V was shortened by 1 base and J by 4 bases, with 11 bases between the two germline ends. The CDR3 contains 14 residues. Looked up from germline, CDR1 is KGHSH and CDR2 is LQKENI. CDR3 nucleotides: TGTGCCAGCTCACCACTTGGAGGGGGGTACGAGCAGTACTTC. Its translation: CASSPLGGGYEQYF.

This clonotype has only a few counts. The rearrangement joins TRBV10-2 to TRBJ1-5, with 9 bases fitting TRBD1. The CDR3 runs to 16 residues. The V gene end was trimmed by 6 bases and the J gene end by 5 bases; junction bases not matched to a gene: 11. In germline, CDR1 is WSHSY, CDR2 SAAADI. The chain's CDR3 is CASSRDREGYYQPQHF. CDR3 DNA sequence: TGCGCCAGCAGCAGGGACAGGGAAGGGTATTATCAGCCCCAGCATTTT.

The table lists this clonotype with a few counts. J is TRBJ2-1 and V is TRBV11-3, with 11 bases fitting TRBD2. This CDR3 is 20 amino acids long. V dropped 5 bases and J dropped 4; count of bases not matched to a gene: 19. Germline V lookup: CDR1 SGHNT, CDR2 YENEEA. Here the CDR3 DNA reads TGTGCCAGCAGCCCCGCCCCGGGACTAGCGGAAGGACGGTCTTACAATGAGCAGTTCTTC. Residues: CASSPAPGLAEGRSYNEQFF.

A few counts support this clonotype. This chain links TRBV12-5 with TRBJ2-1; D possibly uses TRBD1 or TRBD2 (5 bases each). This CDR3 region has 12 residues. V was trimmed by 2 bases and J by 9 bases, leaving 8 bases between them. Germline lookup yields CDR1 LGHNT and CDR2 FRNRAP. CDR3 sequence reads: CASGLWGSEQFF. The CDR3 nucleotides read TGTGCTAGTGGTTTGTGGGGGAGTGAGCAGTTCTTC.

At least ten counts were recorded for this clonotype. The chain couples TRBV5-6 to TRBJ2-2; D is unresolved. The germline CDR1 and CDR2 sequences are SGHDT and YYEEEE. V was clipped by 1 base and J by 1 base, with 5 bases between them. This CDR3 comprises 14 residues. This CDR3 reads CASSLSLNTGELFF. CDR3 nucleotide sequence: TGTGCCAGCAGCTTGAGTTTGAACACCGGGGAGCTGTTTTTT.

This clonotype was seen ten or more times. The V gene is TRBV11-2, the J gene TRBJ2-1, with D maybe TRBD2 (6 bases). CDR1 is SGHAT and CDR2 is FQNNGV in the germline V gene. CDR3 length equals 17 residues. The V end lost 3 bases, the J end lost 4 bases, and 19 bases lay between the germline ends. In nucleotides, the CDR3 is TGTGCCAGCAGCTTCCTCGCGGGATCCTTTATGTACAATGAGCAGTTCTTC. Protein: CASSFLAGSFMYNEQFF.

This chain links TRBV7-9 with TRBJ1-1; unclear D gene. In germline, CDR1 is SEHNR, CDR2 FQNEAQ (reference sequence). V shed 4 bases and J shed 5 bases, with 11 bases lying between them. This CDR3 spans 13 amino acids. The CDR3 region has the DNA TGTGCCAGCAGCTCCCTCGTTGGGACTGAAGCTTTCTTT. Its protein is CASSSLVGTEAFF.

This chain connects TRBV5-6 to TRBJ1-1; tentative D call: TRBD1 (5 bases). Germline loops: CDR1 SGHDT, CDR2 YYEEEE. The V end was cut by 5 bases, the J end by 4 bases, with 15 bases between. This CDR3 contains 14 residues. CDR3 sequence (DNA): TGTGCCAGCAGAGATCAGTTGAGGGGCACTGAAGCTTTCTTT. Translated: CASRDQLRGTEAFF.

Ten or more counts support this clonotype. This rearrangement joins TRBV12-3 or TRBV12-4 to TRBJ2-5, with 13 bases matching TRBD2. V trimming: 6 bases; J trimming: 3 bases; junction bases outside the gene matches: 4. This CDR3 has 15 residues. The CDR3 DNA reads TGTGCCAGCAGAAGACTAGCGGGAGGTGAAGAGACCCAGTACTTC. It is translated as CASRRLAGGEETQYF.

This clonotype was detected a few times. V and J are TRBV12-3 or TRBV12-4 and TRBJ2-7; no definite D call. V lost 7 bases and J 0 bases, leaving 10 bases between the germline ends. This CDR3 contains 13 residues. Here the CDR3 reads CASTPGVSYEQYF. CDR3 nucleotide sequence: TGTGCCAGCACCCCTGGGGTCTCCTACGAGCAGTACTTC.

The chain combines TRBV20-1 with TRBJ1-6, with D perhaps matching TRBD1 (5 bases). The length of the CDR3 is 15 residues. V was cut by 5 bases and J by 4 bases, with 15 bases left in between. From germline, CDR1 is DFQATT and CDR2 SNEGSKA (reference sequence). CDR3 bases: TGCAGTGCTCCAACGACAGAGACTTATAATTCACCCCTCCACTTT. It yields the protein CSAPTTETYNSPLHF.

The V gene is TRBV4-1, the J gene TRBJ1-1; unclear D gene. This CDR3 has 16 amino acids. Germline CDR1 is MGHRA and CDR2 is YSYEKL. The germline V and J ends were trimmed by 1 base and 1 base, with 13 bases remaining between them. CDR3 sequence (DNA): TGCGCCAGCAGCCAAGCTGTGTCAGCCACGAACACTGAAGCTTTCTTT. It specifies CASSQAVSATNTEAFF.

The rearrangement uses TRBV6-6 and TRBJ2-1; perhaps TRBD1 as D (5 bases). The CDR3 totals 16 residues. V was trimmed by 2 bases and J by 5 bases, leaving 16 bases between them. CDR1 is MNHNY and CDR2 is SVGAGI in the germline V gene (reference sequence). CDR3 protein: CASSYRSGIPNNEQFF. The CDR3 DNA follows: TGTGCCAGCAGTTACCGGTCAGGGATCCCGAACAATGAGCAGTTCTTC.